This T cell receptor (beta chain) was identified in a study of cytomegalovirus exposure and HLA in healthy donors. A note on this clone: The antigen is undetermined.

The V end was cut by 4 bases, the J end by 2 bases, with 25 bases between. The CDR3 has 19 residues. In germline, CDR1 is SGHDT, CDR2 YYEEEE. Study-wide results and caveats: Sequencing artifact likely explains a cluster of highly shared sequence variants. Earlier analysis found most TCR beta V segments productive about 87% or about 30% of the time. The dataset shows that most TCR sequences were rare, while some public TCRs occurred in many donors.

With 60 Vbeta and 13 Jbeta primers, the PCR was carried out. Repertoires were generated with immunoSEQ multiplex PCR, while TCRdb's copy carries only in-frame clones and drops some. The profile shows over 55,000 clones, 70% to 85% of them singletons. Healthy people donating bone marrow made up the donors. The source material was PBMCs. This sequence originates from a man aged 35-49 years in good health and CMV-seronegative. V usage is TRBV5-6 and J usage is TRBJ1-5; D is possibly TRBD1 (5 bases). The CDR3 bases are TGTGCCAGCAGCAGCTTTGGGCCAGGGAATGGTTTGGGCAATCAGCCCCAGCATTTT. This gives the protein CASSSFGPGNGLGNQPQHF.